This T cell receptor beta chain is from a study of identifying expanded T cells in peripheral blood. Study-level points and caveats: Differentially abundant clones: around 1.1 between replicates, about 15 at 2 to 3 weeks, under 25 at four. Roughly two-week clone count variance significantly increased as total template count grew.

Only in-frame clones appear in the TCRdb table, and some are missing; sequencing was by immunoSEQ multiplex PCR. The sample includes 100,000 to 150,000 clones, less than 90% of them seen just once. Trimming removed 6 bases from V and 6 bases from J, with 20 bases in between. Germline CDR1 is SNHLY and CDR2 is FYNNEI. The CDR3 loop spans 16 amino acids. Details on this clone: Its specificity is unknown.

The sample comprised blood. The TCR comes from a person aged 18-69 years in good health. J is TRBJ2-2 and V is TRBV2, with D possibly matching TRBD2 (6 bases). CDR3 coding DNA: TGTGCCAGCAGACCGGACCGAGGGAGGAGGGCCGGGGAGCTGTTTTTT. It yields the protein CASRPDRGRRAGELFF.